The source of this TCR beta chain is a study of T cell responses to AZD1222 COVID-19 vaccine. V was cut by 0 bases and J by 4 bases, with 9 bases left in between. The CDR3 extends over 14 amino acids. The germline CDR1 and CDR2 sequences are LNHNV and YYDKDF (reference sequence). Sequencing used immunoSEQ multiplex PCR; TCRdb keeps in-frame clones, though not all of them. The table shows about 120,000 clones, with about 90% occurring only once. Material: peripheral blood, obtained on day 0 of AZD1222 vaccination. The chain couples TRBV15 to TRBJ1-1, with a tentative D call TRBD1 (5 bases). The TCR was taken from an adult in good health. The CDR3 region is CATSRDMGVTEAFF. The DNA of the CDR3 is TGTGCCACCAGCAGAGATATGGGGGTCACTGAAGCTTTCTTT.